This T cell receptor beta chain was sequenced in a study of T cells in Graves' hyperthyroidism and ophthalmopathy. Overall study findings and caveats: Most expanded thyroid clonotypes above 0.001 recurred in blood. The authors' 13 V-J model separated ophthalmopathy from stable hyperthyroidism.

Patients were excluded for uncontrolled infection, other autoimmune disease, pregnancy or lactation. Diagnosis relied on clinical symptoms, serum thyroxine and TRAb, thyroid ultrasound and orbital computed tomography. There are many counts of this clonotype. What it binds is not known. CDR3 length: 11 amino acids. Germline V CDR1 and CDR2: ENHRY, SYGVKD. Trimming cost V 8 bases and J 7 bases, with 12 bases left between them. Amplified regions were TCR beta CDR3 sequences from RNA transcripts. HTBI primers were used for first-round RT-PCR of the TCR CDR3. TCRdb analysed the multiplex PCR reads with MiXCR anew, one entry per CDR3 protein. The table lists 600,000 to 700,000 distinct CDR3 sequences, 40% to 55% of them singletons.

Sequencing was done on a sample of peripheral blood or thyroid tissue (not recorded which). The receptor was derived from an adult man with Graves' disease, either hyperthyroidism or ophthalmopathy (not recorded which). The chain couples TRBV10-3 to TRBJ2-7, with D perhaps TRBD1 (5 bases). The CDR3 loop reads CAIQGLGEQYF. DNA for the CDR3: TGTGCCATCCAGGGTCTGGGGGAGCAGTACTTC.